A single sample gave rise to the 24 T cell receptor beta chains below, sequenced in a study of blood T cell repertoires in COVID-19 (dated by TCRdb to the early 2020s). Library prep was done by the immunoSEQ multiplex PCR assay. TCRdb took this table from immuneACCESS and kept in-frame rearrangements with V and J called. Such tables lack part of the clones; where checked against another copy, unresolved V genes explain under half of the gap, and the rest is unexplained. Present in this sample are about 210,000 clones, 92% of which were seen just once. Of the sample, approximately 1.2% falls within the top ten clones. Sequencing was carried out using peripheral blood. These receptors were collected from a man aged 30 to 45 with acute or convalescent COVID-19.

This rearrangement joins TRBV12-3 or TRBV12-4 to TRBJ1-1; D gene uncertain. Trimming removed 5 bases at V and 1 base at J, with 8 bases between. This CDR3 comprises 13 residues. The CDR3 loop reads CASSEFRNTEAFF. DNA of the CDR3: TGTGCCAGCAGTGAATTTAGGAACACTGAAGCTTTCTTT.

In its sample, this clone was seen once. The chain employs TRBV28 and TRBJ1-1; D not resolved. Per the germline V gene, CDR1 is MDHEN and CDR2 is SYDVKM. This CDR3 is built from 13 residues. Trimming removed 10 bases at V and 3 bases at J, with 15 bases between. The chain's CDR3 is CATSSSYDTEAFF. As DNA, the CDR3 is TGTGCCACCTCGTCCTCGTATGACACTGAAGCTTTCTTT.

This sequence joins TRBV12-5 and TRBJ2-3; the D is unclear. The CDR3 consists of 17 residues. Germline V CDR1 and CDR2: LGHNT, FRNRAP. V was cut by 1 base and J by 3 bases, with 17 bases left in between. CDR3 sequence: CASGLDLMVRGTDTQYF. The CDR3 bases are TGTGCTAGTGGTTTGGACCTTATGGTGAGAGGAACAGATACGCAGTATTTT.

J is TRBJ1-6 and V is TRBV27; no clear D gene. This CDR3 has 13 residues. Germline CDR1 MNHEY, CDR2 SMNVEV (reference sequence). The CDR3, as DNA: TGTGCGTCGTCGAGCTCCTATAATTCACCCCTCCACTTT. Translation: CASSSSYNSPLHF.

V usage is TRBV28 and J usage is TRBJ2-5; maybe TRBD1 (7 bases). V was cut by 8 bases and J by 3 bases, with 13 bases left in between. The CDR3 runs 13 residues. Germline V gives CDR1 MDHEN, CDR2 SYDVKM. CDR3 sequence (DNA): TGTGCCAGCCGCGGGACAGCCAAAGAGACCCAGTACTTC. It specifies CASRGTAKETQYF.

CDR3 amino acids: CATSWAGDSGANVLTF. The DNA of the CDR3 is TGTGCCACCAGCTGGGCAGGGGATTCAGGGGCCAACGTCCTGACTTTC. J is TRBJ2-6 and V is TRBV24-1; maybe TRBD1 (6 bases). Trimming removed 7 bases at V and 4 bases at J, with 16 bases between. The germline V gene encodes CDR1 KGHDR and CDR2 SFDVKD. This CDR3 is 16 amino acids long.

V gene TRBV6-5 combines with J gene TRBJ2-6, with TRBD1 as a possible D gene (6 bases). Germline CDR1 reads MNHEY; CDR2 reads SVGAGI. Trimming removed 6 bases at V and 2 bases at J, with 11 bases between. The CDR3 is made up of 15 amino acids. The CDR3 here is CASSSGVTGANVLTF. CDR3 in DNA: TGTGCCAGCAGCTCAGGGGTAACTGGGGCCAACGTCCTGACTTTC.

The V and J genes are TRBV30 and TRBJ1-2; 8 bases match TRBD1. The germline gives CDR1 GTSNPN, CDR2 SVGIG (reference sequence). Trimming took 0 bases from V and 7 from J; bases not matched to a gene: 7. CDR3 length: 14 amino acids. The CDR3 nucleotides read TGTGCCTGGAGTGTTTCAGGGGGCCTCTTTGGCTACACCTTC. Protein: CAWSVSGGLFGYTF.

The chain recombines TRBV4-2 with TRBJ2-1; 10 nucleotides align to TRBD2. V dropped 2 bases and J dropped 8; count of bases not matched to a gene: 12. There are 17 residues in the CDR3. Germline loops: CDR1 LGHNA, CDR2 YNFKEQ. The CDR3 reads CASSQLSGGRSGDEQFF. DNA of the CDR3: TGTGCCAGCAGCCAACTTAGCGGGGGGAGGTCGGGTGATGAGCAGTTCTTC.

The V call is TRBV5-1, the J call TRBJ2-5; 12 bases fit TRBD2. This CDR3 has 17 amino acids. V dropped 7 bases and J dropped 0; count of bases not matched to a gene: 10. Looked up from germline, CDR1 is SGHRS and CDR2 is YFSETQ. This CDR3 is CASRFGTSGFNQETQYF. DNA of the CDR3: TGCGCCAGCCGATTTGGGACTAGCGGGTTTAACCAAGAGACCCAGTACTTC.

The chain couples TRBV6-5 to TRBJ1-2; a weak D match, TRBD1 (6 bases). The CDR3 length is 13 residues. With 6 bases removed from V and 8 bases from J, the gap between germline ends came to 16 bases. Germline loops: CDR1 MNHEY, CDR2 SVGAGI. The CDR3: CASRILQGTGYTF. CDR3 sequence (DNA): TGTGCCAGCAGAATACTACAGGGAACGGGCTACACCTTC.

The chain has TRBV4-1 and TRBJ2-7, with D possibly TRBD2 on 6 matching bases. Germline CDR1 reads MGHRA; CDR2 reads YSYEKL. V was shortened by 4 bases and J by 4 bases, with 26 bases between the two germline ends. CDR3 length: 18 residues. The CDR3 region has the DNA TGCGCCAGCAGCCCTCAGGTCGGGGGAAGACGCCCTTTTTACGAGCAGTACTTC. Translation: CASSPQVGGRRPFYEQYF.

The genes are TRBV6-5 and TRBJ1-6; TRBD1 is a possible D gene (5 bases). V was trimmed by 2 bases and J by 7 bases, leaving 15 bases between them. CDR3 length equals 16 residues. Per the germline V gene, CDR1 is MNHEY and CDR2 is SVGAGI. The CDR3 region is CASSYTLQESNSPLHF. As DNA, the CDR3 is TGTGCCAGCAGTTACACTTTACAGGAATCGAATTCACCCCTCCACTTT.

V gene TRBV5-1 combines with J gene TRBJ1-1; 8 nucleotides agree with TRBD1. Trimming removed 0 bases from V and 4 bases from J; junction bases left unmatched: 5. Germline lookup yields CDR1 SGHRS and CDR2 YFSETQ. The CDR3 has 15 amino acids. The chain's CDR3 is CASSLGTGLGTEAFF. The CDR3 region has the DNA TGCGCCAGCAGCTTGGGGACAGGGTTGGGCACTGAAGCTTTCTTT. The full variable domain, with the rest looked up from reference TRBV5-1 and TRBJ1-1, is KAGVTQTPRYLIKTRGQQVTLSCSPISGHRSVSWYQQTPGQGLQFLFEYFSETQRNKGNFPGRFSGRQFSNSRSEMNVSTLELGDSALYLCASSLGTGLGTEAFFGQGTRLTVV.

This clone was seen at least ten times. The chain carries TRBV19 and TRBJ2-7; 7 bases agree with TRBD1. This CDR3 contains 11 residues. CDR1 is LNHDA and CDR2 is SQIVND in the germline V gene (reference sequence). The junction had 1 base not matched to a gene; V was cut back by 8 bases and J by 3 bases. The chain's CDR3 is CASGDSYEQYF. CDR3 in DNA: TGTGCCAGTGGGGACAGCTACGAGCAGTACTTC.

V and J are TRBV4-1 and TRBJ2-1; TRBD2 is a possible D gene (5 bases). The V end was cut by 1 base, the J end by 0 bases, with 10 bases between. The CDR3 is 16 amino acids. Germline loops: CDR1 MGHRA, CDR2 YSYEKL. CDR3 sequence (DNA): TGCGCCAGCAGCCAAGGTCAGCGGAGCTCCTACAATGAGCAGTTCTTC. Its protein is CASSQGQRSSYNEQFF.

In this sample, this clone turned up many times. This chain uses TRBV7-9 with TRBJ1-5, with D unclear. The V end was cut by 1 base, the J end by 0 bases, with 7 bases between. CDR1 is SEHNR, CDR2 FQNEAQ, per germline (reference sequence). This CDR3 comprises 15 residues. The CDR3 sequence: CASSLGGYSNQPQHF. CDR3 nucleotide sequence: TGTGCCAGCAGCTTAGGAGGGTATAGCAATCAGCCCCAGCATTTT.

V usage is TRBV3-1 (or the pseudogene TRBV3-2) and J usage is TRBJ1-1, with D hard to call. Per the germline V gene, CDR1 is LGHDT and CDR2 is YNNKEL (reference sequence). The CDR3 is made up of 15 amino acids. The V gene lost 1 base and the J gene lost 0 bases, with 9 bases spanning the gap. Here the CDR3 DNA reads TGTGCCAGCAGCCAAGCGCGGCTAATGAACACTGAAGCTTTCTTT. It codes for CASSQARLMNTEAFF.

The V and J genes are TRBV2 and TRBJ2-3, with 8 bases identical to TRBD2. The germline V gene encodes CDR1 SNHLY and CDR2 FYNNEI. With V trimmed by 9 bases and J by 0 bases, 5 bases remained unmatched. The CDR3 runs to 14 residues. CDR3 protein: CASLAGLSTDTQYF. The DNA for the CDR3 is TGTGCCAGTCTAGCGGGCCTGAGCACAGATACGCAGTATTTT. The whole variable domain, filled in from reference TRBV2 and TRBJ2-3, reads EPEVTQTPSHQVTQMGQEVILRCVPISNHLYFYWYRQILGQKVEFLVSFYNNEISEKSEIFDDQFSVERPDGSNFTLKIRSTKLEDSAMYFCASLAGLSTDTQYFGPGTRLTVL.

The chain couples TRBV3-1 (or the pseudogene TRBV3-2) to TRBJ2-1; the D gene is possibly TRBD2 (5 bases). The V end lost 5 bases, the J end lost 6 bases, and 17 bases lay between the germline ends. The germline V gene encodes CDR1 LGHDT and CDR2 YNNKEL (reference sequence). The CDR3 extends over 15 amino acids. CDR3 sequence (DNA): TGTGCCAGCAGCGATGGGCTAGCTAGGGTCAATGAGCAGTTCTTC. The encoded protein is CASSDGLARVNEQFF.

V gene TRBV10-1 combines with J gene TRBJ2-5, with 15 bases lining up with TRBD2. V shed 5 bases and J 1 base; nucleotides not matched to a gene: 8. The CDR3 runs to 18 residues. Looked up from germline, CDR1 is WNHNN and CDR2 is SYGVQD (reference sequence). CDR3: CASSSLGLAGGLQETQYF. CDR3 sequence (DNA): TGCGCCAGCAGTTCATTGGGACTAGCGGGGGGTCTCCAAGAGACCCAGTACTTC.

This chain connects TRBV14 to TRBJ2-1; 7 positions match TRBD2. From germline, CDR1 is SGHDN and CDR2 FVKESK. The CDR3 runs 13 residues. Trimming took 4 bases from V and 6 from J; bases not matched to a gene: 3. CDR3 nucleotide sequence: TGTGCCAGCAGCCCTGGGAGGGTCAATGAGCAGTTCTTC. It specifies CASSPGRVNEQFF.

The rearrangement links TRBV4-2 to TRBJ2-4; 9 bases agree with TRBD1. Germline values: CDR1 LGHNA, CDR2 YNFKEQ. The CDR3 spans 20 residues. Unmatched junction bases numbered 15, after V lost 3 bases and J lost 0 bases. The CDR3 loop is CASSHIDSSGQGPAKNIQYF. DNA of the CDR3: TGTGCCAGCAGCCATATCGATAGCTCGGGACAGGGCCCAGCCAAAAACATTCAGTACTTC.

The chain is built from TRBV19 and TRBJ2-6; TRBD1 matches at 9 bases. Unmatched junction bases numbered 3, after V lost 1 base and J lost 2 bases. In germline, CDR1 is LNHDA, CDR2 SQIVND (reference sequence). This CDR3 is built from 17 residues. The chain's CDR3 is CASSIGQGVTGANVLTF. CDR3 bases: TGTGCCAGTAGTATAGGACAGGGGGTGACTGGGGCCAACGTCCTGACTTTC. The full variable domain, completed using reference TRBV19 and TRBJ2-6, is DGGITQSPKYLFRKEGQNVTLSCEQNLNHDAMYWYRQDPGQGLRLIYYSQIVNDFQKGDIAEGYSVSREKKESFPLTVTSAQKNPTAFYLCASSIGQGVTGANVLTFGAGSRLTVL.